The source of this T cell receptor beta chain is a study of memory CD4+ T cells and cytomegalovirus serostatus. Single viable CD3+CD4+CD8-CD45RO+ cells were sorted as the memory CD4+ T cells. This table comes from immunoSEQ multiplex PCR, and its TCRdb copy is limited to in-frame clones, with some not included. The table shows under 55,000 clones, with about 80% occurring only once. V was cut by 3 bases and J by 6 bases, with 9 bases left in between. Germline V CDR1 and CDR2: LNHNV, YYDKDF (reference sequence). The CDR3 contains 13 residues. Input material: memory CD4+ T cells from blood. The chain employs TRBV15 and TRBJ2-1; D is possibly TRBD1 (5 bases). The TCR originated in an adult in good health and CMV-seronegative. CDR3 in amino acids: CATSSIDSNEQFF. CDR3 in DNA: TGTGCCACCAGCAGTATAGACAGCAATGAGCAGTTCTTC.